This TCR beta chain was found in a study of cytomegalovirus exposure and HLA in healthy donors. The PCR was carried out with 60 Vbeta primers and 13 Jbeta primers. Here immunoSEQ multiplex PCR was the method, and the copy in TCRdb shows in-frame clones only, minus some. The repertoire holds approximately 120,000 clones, with over 70% as singletons. Deletions cut 5 bases from V and 5 bases from J, with 6 bases between. CDR3 length equals 12 residues. Looked up from germline, CDR1 is LNHDA and CDR2 is SQIVND (reference sequence). The source material was PBMCs. This chain connects TRBV19 to TRBJ2-2; unclear D gene. The receptor was derived from a young man in good health and CMV-seronegative. The CDR3 is CASSRDTGELFF. Here the CDR3 DNA reads TGTGCCAGTAGTCGAGATACCGGGGAGCTGTTTTTT.